The rows below give T cell receptor beta chains drawn from one sample of a study of blood T cell repertoires in COVID-19. The method was immunoSEQ multiplex PCR; TCRdb's version includes in-frame clones alone and lacks a portion of them. The table has 50,000 or so clones, 87% seen once. Sequenced: peripheral blood. These receptors all stem from a man in his fifties with active COVID-19. Each CDR3 is given with its conserved first and last residue. The D gene is left open where the match is weak. Rows give clone size only sometimes, using once, few, many, or a class for an expanded clone.

D	length	size	V	J	DNA	CDR3
.	13	once	TRBV30	TRBJ2-3	TGTGCCTGGAGTGTGCGCCGCGCCGATACGCAGTATTTT	CAWSVRRADTQYF
.	14	.	TRBV4-2	TRBJ2-3	TGTGCCAGCAGCCCCCCGGGCCCAGCTGGAGGGCAGTATTTT	CASSPPGPAGGQYF
TRBD2	15	.	TRBV30	TRBJ2-1	TGTGCCTCTATAGCGGGAGGGATCCCTCACAATGAGCAGTTCTTC	CASIAGGIPHNEQFF
.	14	.	TRBV5-4	TRBJ2-4	TGTGCCAGCAGCTTGCAGGATACCGAAAACATTCAGTACTTC	CASSLQDTENIQYF
TRBD1	16	few	TRBV7-2	TRBJ2-3	TGTGCCAGCAGCTTATTTGGCGGACAGGGGTCAGATACGCAGTATTTT	CASSLFGGQGSDTQYF
TRBD1	14	.	TRBV10-3	TRBJ2-7	TGTGCCATCAGTCGACAGGGCGAGGCCTACGAGCAGTACTTC	CAISRQGEAYEQYF
TRBD1	17	.	TRBV27	TRBJ1-6	TGTGCCAGCAGCCTTGACGGAACAGGGGCCTATAATTCACCCCTCCACTTT	CASSLDGTGAYNSPLHF
.	14	.	TRBV3-1/TRBV3-2	TRBJ2-5	TGTGCCAGCAGCCAAGAACAGTATAAAGAGACCCAGTACTTC	CASSQEQYKETQYF
.	15	.	TRBV15	TRBJ2-1	TGTGCCACCAGCACCCCAGGCGGGCTCTACAATGAGCAGTTCTTC	CATSTPGGLYNEQFF
TRBD1	15	.	TRBV5-1	TRBJ1-2	TGCGCCAGCAGCTTGCCGGGACAGGCTAACTATGGCTACACCTTC	CASSLPGQANYGYTF
TRBD2	12	.	TRBV30	TRBJ2-1	TGTGCCTGGAGTGTTGCGGGAGGTGGGCAGTTCTTC	CAWSVAGGGQFF
.	11	.	TRBV12-3/TRBV12-4	TRBJ1-6	TGTGCCAGCACCCTGAATTCACCCCTCCACTTT	CASTLNSPLHF
.	16	.	TRBV13	TRBJ1-4	TGTGCCAGCAGCTTCGGAGAGGGCAGGTCTAATGAAAAACTGTTTTTT	CASSFGEGRSNEKLFF
.	14	.	TRBV9	TRBJ2-7	TGTGCCAGCAGCGTAGGTTCAGGGCGGAACGAGCAGTACTTC	CASSVGSGRNEQYF
.	15	.	TRBV3-1/TRBV3-2	TRBJ1-6	TGTGCCAGCAGCCAAGAACAGGGTGGAAATTCACCCCTCCACTTT	CASSQEQGGNSPLHF
.	16	.	TRBV5-1	TRBJ2-3	TGCGCCAGCAGCTCTGCTGGGGGCCTGAAGGGAGATACGCAGTATTTT	CASSSAGGLKGDTQYF
TRBD1	15	once	TRBV5-1	TRBJ2-7	TGCGCCAGCAGCTGGACAGGTCCCAGCTCCTACGAGCAGTACTTC	CASSWTGPSSYEQYF
.	15	.	TRBV6-6	TRBJ1-2	TGTGCCAGCAGTTACCGGGGGGGGGCAAACTATGGCTACACCTTC	CASSYRGGANYGYTF
TRBD1	14	.	TRBV5-6	TRBJ2-7	TGTGCCAGCAGGTGGAGGGACAGGGGGAACGAGCAGTACTTC	CASRWRDRGNEQYF
.	14	.	TRBV7-9	TRBJ2-1	TGTGCCAGCACGGCGGGGGCCCTTTACAATGAGCAGTTCTTC	CASTAGALYNEQFF
.	14	.	TRBV3-1/TRBV3-2	TRBJ1-2	TGTGCCAGCAGCCAACAGGGGATCACTATTGGCTACACCTTC	CASSQQGITIGYTF
.	12	few	TRBV6-6	TRBJ1-5	TGTGCCAGCAGGCCAGGGGATCAGCCCCAGCATTTT	CASRPGDQPQHF
.	10	.	TRBV30	TRBJ2-1	TGTGCCTGGAGCGGGGTGAGGGAGTTCTTC	CAWSGVREFF
.	16	.	TRBV27	TRBJ2-7	TGTGCCAGCAGTCCCATCACCGGGGGTTCCTCCTACGAGCAGTACTTC	CASSPITGGSSYEQYF
.	13	.	TRBV4-3	TRBJ1-1	TGCGCCAGCAGCCAAGACCTCTTATATGAGCCTTTCTTT	CASSQDLLYEPFF
.	17	.	TRBV6-1	TRBJ2-1	TGTGCCAGCAGTGGGTCGGGGCTAGCGAGGTTGTTCAATGAGCAGTTCTTC	CASSGSGLARLFNEQFF
.	15	.	TRBV3-1/TRBV3-2	TRBJ1-2	TGTGCCAGCAGCCAAGTCCGGGGGAACCTGAATGGCTACACCTTC	CASSQVRGNLNGYTF
TRBD2	18	.	TRBV14	TRBJ2-7	TGTGCCAGCAGCCAAGAAGGTCTAGCGGGAAGAGGAGGGTACGAGCAGTACTTC	CASSQEGLAGRGGYEQYF
TRBD1	15	few	TRBV10-3	TRBJ2-1	TGTGCCATCAAGGGTTGGCAGGGGGCCTACAATGAGCAGTTCTTC	CAIKGWQGAYNEQFF
.	13	few	TRBV10-3	TRBJ2-7	TGTGCCATCAGGACAGCACTCAACTACGAGCAGTACTTC	CAIRTALNYEQYF
.	14	.	TRBV5-1	TRBJ2-7	TGCGCCAGCAGCGGATACGGCGGGACCTACGAGCAGTACTTC	CASSGYGGTYEQYF
TRBD1	14	once	TRBV5-1	TRBJ1-2	TGCGCCAGCAGCTTGGATGAGGGGGCGAATGGCTACACCTTC	CASSLDEGANGYTF
TRBD2	15	.	TRBV10-3	TRBJ2-3	TGTGCCATCAGTGAGGCTAGCGGGAGGGCAGATACGCAGTATTTT	CAISEASGRADTQYF
.	15	.	TRBV27	TRBJ1-1	TGTGCCAGCAGTTTATCCGGGACTTGGAACACTGAAGCTTTCTTT	CASSLSGTWNTEAFF
TRBD1	14	.	TRBV20-1	TRBJ1-2	TGCAGTGCTACTGAACAGGGGACGGCCTATGGCTACACCTTC	CSATEQGTAYGYTF
TRBD1	16	.	TRBV19	TRBJ1-5	TGTGCCAGTACTAACAGGGGGCCCTCCGTTGTTTCGCCCCAGCATTTT	CASTNRGPSVVSPQHF
TRBD1	15	.	TRBV19	TRBJ1-5	TGTGCCAGTAGTACCCGGCGGGGACAGAATCAGCCCCAGCATTTT	CASSTRRGQNQPQHF
TRBD2	16	.	TRBV15	TRBJ2-7	TGTGCCACCAGCAGAGCTGGGCTAGCGGACTCCTACGAGCAGTACTTC	CATSRAGLADSYEQYF
.	13	.	TRBV7-2	TRBJ1-1	TGTGCCAGCAGCCCAAGGAGCGCGGGTGAAGCTTTCTTT	CASSPRSAGEAFF
.	15	.	TRBV7-2	TRBJ2-3	TGTGCCAGCAGCTCCGGGACTTCTTACACAGATACGCAGTATTTT	CASSSGTSYTDTQYF
TRBD2	12	medium-sized	TRBV7-9	TRBJ2-1	TGTGCCAGTCAGCGGGAGCGGAATGAGCAGTTCTTC	CASQRERNEQFF
TRBD1	17	.	TRBV18	TRBJ1-3	TGTGCCAGCTCACCACTTTCCACAGGGGTCGCCGGAAACACCATATATTTT	CASSPLSTGVAGNTIYF
.	13	once	TRBV30	TRBJ1-2	TGTGCCTGGAGTTCTGGTCCGGGGAATGGCTACACCTTC	CAWSSGPGNGYTF
TRBD1	14	once	TRBV5-1	TRBJ1-1	TGCGCCAGCAGCCCCACAGGGGGCGGGACTGAAGCTTTCTTT	CASSPTGGGTEAFF
.	13	.	TRBV7-9	TRBJ1-1	TGTGCCAGCAGCTTAGCCTCTTCGGTTGAAGCTTTCTTT	CASSLASSVEAFF
.	15	.	TRBV5-8	TRBJ2-1	TGTGCCAGCAGCTTGCACTTGGCGGGATACAATGAGCAGTTCTTC	CASSLHLAGYNEQFF
TRBD1	14	few	TRBV6-1	TRBJ1-5	TGTGCCAGCAGTGAGACAGGGGGCGGTCAGCCCCAGCATTTT	CASSETGGGQPQHF
.	11	.	TRBV5-6	TRBJ2-7	TGTGCCAGCAGCTCCGTCTACGAGCAGTACTTC	CASSSVYEQYF
.	13	.	TRBV2	TRBJ2-7	TGTGCCAGCAGTGGAAGTCGGGGGAAGGAGCAGTACTTC	CASSGSRGKEQYF
.	19	once	TRBV21-1	TRBJ2-3	TGTGCCAGCAGTCCTGTGCTGGACTTTTCTAGCGGTGGAAGGGATACGCAGTATTTT	CASSPVLDFSSGGRDTQYF
.	17	many	TRBV19	TRBJ1-1	TGTGCCAGTGGAATCAGTATTAGGACAGCCATGGGCACTGAAGCTTTCTTT	CASGISIRTAMGTEAFF
.	13	.	TRBV5-6	TRBJ1-1	TGTGCCAGCAGCTCCGGGACAAACACTGAAGCTTTCTTT	CASSSGTNTEAFF
.	13	few	TRBV7-7	TRBJ2-1	TGTGCTAGCAGCTTAGGCGGCCCCAATGAGCAGTTCTTC	CASSLGGPNEQFF
TRBD1	14	.	TRBV30	TRBJ1-5	TGTGCCTGGAGCCAGGGGGCGGGCAATCAGCCCCAGCATTTT	CAWSQGAGNQPQHF
.	13	few	TRBV21-1	TRBJ2-7	TGTGCCAGCCCGAGGACAGGGGCACGCGAGCAGTACTTC	CASPRTGAREQYF
.	12	.	TRBV6-2/TRBV6-3	TRBJ1-1	TGTGCCAGCAGTTACTCGGACTCTGAAGCTTTCTTT	CASSYSDSEAFF
.	15	few	TRBV7-9	TRBJ1-5	TGTGCCAGCAGCAGCAACAGGGAGGGAGGCCAGCCCCAGCATTTT	CASSSNREGGQPQHF
.	13	few	TRBV18	TRBJ2-7	TGTGCCAGCTCACCCTCGGGGAACTACGAGCAGTACTTC	CASSPSGNYEQYF
TRBD2	15	.	TRBV5-1	TRBJ2-1	TGCGCCAGCAGCTTCACTAGCGGGGGAGGCTATGAGCAGTTCTTC	CASSFTSGGGYEQFF